Each of the 19 T cell receptor beta chains below was sequenced from the same sample in a study of blood T cell repertoires in COVID-19. The data were produced by immunoSEQ multiplex PCR, yet TCRdb's version contains in-frame clones alone and is incomplete. The sample carries a few hundred thousand clones, about 81% recorded once. The sequenced sample consisted of PBMCs or T cells enriched from blood (not recorded which). These receptors originate from a man aged 25-45 years with acute COVID-19.

The chain joins TRBV19 to TRBJ1-2; no definite D call. This CDR3 spans 12 amino acids. Between the trimmed V and J ends, which lost 3 bases and 8 bases, there was a span of 10 bases. The germline CDR1 and CDR2 sequences are LNHDA and SQIVND (reference sequence). CDR3 residues: CASSIRGAGYTF. The CDR3 coding sequence is TGTGCCAGTAGTATTCGCGGTGCCGGCTACACCTTC. Full variable domain (rest looked up from reference TRBV19 and TRBJ1-2): DGGITQSPKYLFRKEGQNVTLSCEQNLNHDAMYWYRQDPGQGLRLIYYSQIVNDFQKGDIAEGYSVSREKKESFPLTVTSAQKNPTAFYLCASSIRGAGYTFGSGTRLTVV.

CDR3 protein: CASSGTVGVTDTQYF. CDR3 coding DNA: TGTGCCAGCAGCGGGACAGTGGGGGTCACAGATACGCAGTATTTT. The rearrangement joins TRBV11-2 to TRBJ2-3; 7 bases fit TRBD1. V was clipped by 5 bases and J by 2 bases; unmatched bases: 7. The CDR3 loop spans 15 amino acids. Germline V CDR1 and CDR2: SGHAT, FQNNGV.

The chain links TRBV7-9 to TRBJ2-3, with D uncertain. V lost 1 base, J lost 0 bases, and 8 bases lay in between. The CDR3 extends over 15 amino acids. CDR1 and CDR2 from the germline V gene are SEHNR and FQNEAQ (reference sequence). For the CDR3, the DNA is TGTGCCAGCAGCTTAGTCCTTCCGAGCACAGATACGCAGTATTTT. Its protein is CASSLVLPSTDTQYF.

The chain links TRBV6-4 to TRBJ2-2, with TRBD2 matching over 14 bases. The CDR3 is 15 amino acids. Germline CDR1 MRHNA, CDR2 SNTAGT. The ends lost 3 bases at V and 7 bases at J; junction bases unmatched: 1. For the CDR3, the DNA is TGTGCCAGCAGTGAAGGGACTAGCGGGAGCGGGGAGCTGTTTTTT. As protein: CASSEGTSGSGELFF.

The chain uses TRBV9 and TRBJ2-2, with 9 bases matching TRBD1. Germline V lookup: CDR1 SGDLS, CDR2 YYNGEE. With V trimmed by 4 bases and J by 2 bases, 3 bases remained unmatched. The CDR3 length is 15 residues. Here the CDR3 reads CASSWDRVNTGELFF. DNA for the CDR3: TGTGCCAGCAGCTGGGACAGGGTAAACACCGGGGAGCTGTTTTTT.

This clone came up a few times. This rearrangement joins TRBV4-1 to TRBJ2-2, with D possibly being TRBD2 (6 bases). Germline-derived CDR1 and CDR2 are MGHRA and YSYEKL. This CDR3 has 12 amino acids. Trimming removed 6 bases from V and 6 bases from J, with 8 bases in between. CDR3 sequence: CASRGGPGELFF. DNA of the CDR3: TGCGCCAGCAGGGGGGGACCCGGGGAGCTGTTTTTT.

V is TRBV27 and J is TRBJ1-2; no clear D gene. The CDR3 consists of 13 residues. Germline CDR1 is MNHEY and CDR2 is SMNVEV (reference sequence). V was clipped by 6 bases and J by 4 bases, with 12 bases between them. CDR3 in amino acids: CASRAGIPYGYTF. DNA for the CDR3: TGTGCCAGCAGGGCGGGGATCCCCTATGGCTACACCTTC.

V is TRBV6-6 and J is TRBJ1-5, with D tentatively TRBD1 (6 bases). The V end was cut by 5 bases, the J end by 1 base, with 15 bases between. Germline loops: CDR1 MNHNY, CDR2 SVGAGI (reference sequence). The CDR3 runs to 16 residues. CDR3: CASSLSRGTSNQPQHF. Written as DNA, the CDR3 is TGTGCCAGCAGTCTTAGTAGGGGGACAAGCAATCAGCCCCAGCATTTT.

The rearrangement uses TRBV10-3 and TRBJ2-7, with 8 bases that match TRBD1. J lost 3 bases, V lost 6 bases, and 4 bases had no gene match. The CDR3 contains 13 residues. CDR1 is ENHRY, CDR2 SYGVKD, per germline. The CDR3 region is CAIRGTGGYEQYV. Here the CDR3 DNA reads TGTGCCATCAGGGGGACAGGCGGCTACGAGCAGTACGTC.

The rearrangement uses TRBV6-2 or TRBV6-3 and TRBJ1-2; 8 positions agree with TRBD1. The germline V gene encodes CDR1 MNHEY and CDR2 SVGEGT. CDR3 length: 15 residues. V lost 0 bases, J lost 4 bases, and 4 bases stayed unmatched. In DNA, the CDR3 is TGTGCCAGCAGTTACTCGCCACAGGGGGGCTATGGCTACACCTTC. Translating gives CASSYSPQGGYGYTF.

The V gene is TRBV19, the J gene TRBJ1-3, with D possibly matching TRBD1 (6 bases). Germline V CDR1 and CDR2: LNHDA, SQIVND (reference sequence). The CDR3 covers 15 residues. Trimming pared 5 bases from V and 4 bases from J, leaving 15 bases between. As DNA, the CDR3 is TGTGCCAGTAGTGCTGGGGACACCTGGGGAAACACCATATATTTT. Protein sequence: CASSAGDTWGNTIYF.

Turning to this clone: In the same sample, other DNA sequences code for this CDR3. The chain combines TRBV30 with TRBJ1-3; TRBD1 aligns across 7 bases. The germline CDR1 and CDR2 sequences are GTSNPN and SVGIG (reference sequence). The CDR3 has 15 amino acids. V shed 2 bases, J shed 1 base, and the junction held 5 bases outside the gene matches. In DNA form, the CDR3 reads TGTGCCTGGAGTCGGGACAGCGGTTCTGGAAACACCATATATTTT. Its translation is CAWSRDSGSGNTIYF.

V is TRBV5-8 and J is TRBJ2-2, with 7 bases that match TRBD2. Germline V gene data show CDR1 as SGHTS and CDR2 as YDEGEE. The ends lost 2 bases at V and 1 base at J; junction bases unmatched: 8. The length of the CDR3 is 17 residues. The CDR3 DNA follows: TGTGCCAGCAGCTTCCGCCTTGGGGGGGTGAACACCGGGGAGCTGTTTTTT. Translation gives CASSFRLGGVNTGELFF.

The CDR3 region is CASSQDLLGTGILGNSPLHF. CDR3 nucleotide sequence: TGCGCCAGCAGCCAAGATTTGCTCGGGACAGGGATACTTGGTAATTCACCCCTCCACTTT. The chain recombines TRBV4-3 with TRBJ1-6, with 9 nucleotides matching TRBD1. The trim removed 0 bases at V and 6 bases at J, leaving 15 bases unmatched. Germline CDR1 and CDR2: LGHNA and YSLEER. The CDR3 contains 20 residues.

J is TRBJ1-2 and V is TRBV11-2; TRBD1 might be the D (5 bases). There are 12 residues in the CDR3. Germline assignment: CDR1 SGHAT and CDR2 FQNNGV. V was pared by 5 bases and J by 8 bases, with 12 bases between. The CDR3 is CASSPPGNGYTF. As DNA, the CDR3 is TGTGCCAGCAGCCCCCCAGGGAACGGCTACACCTTC.

The chain uses TRBV5-5 and TRBJ1-3; a possible D gene is TRBD1 (5 bases). Germline V gene lookup returns CDR1 SGHKS and CDR2 YYEKEE (reference sequence). The CDR3 is 13 residues long. V was trimmed by 3 bases and J by 4 bases, leaving 8 bases between them. The CDR3: CASSSGQGNTIYF. CDR3 DNA: TGTGCCAGCAGCTCAGGACAAGGAAACACCATATATTTT.

DNA for the CDR3: TGTGCCAGTAGTATAGATCAGACTAGCGGGGGAGTCAATGAGCAGTTCTTC. Translating gives CASSIDQTSGGVNEQFF. The chain couples TRBV19 to TRBJ2-1; 12 bases agree with TRBD2. This CDR3 is 17 amino acids long. Germline CDR1 LNHDA, CDR2 SQIVND (reference sequence). The V gene end was trimmed by 0 bases and the J gene end by 6 bases; junction bases not matched to a gene: 6.

This rearrangement joins TRBV19 to TRBJ2-5; D remains unclear. The CDR3 has 13 amino acids. Germline V gives CDR1 LNHDA, CDR2 SQIVND (reference sequence). Trimming cost V 3 bases and J 0 bases, with 5 bases left between them. CDR3 protein: CASSMRHQETQYF. In DNA, the CDR3 is TGTGCCAGTAGTATGAGGCACCAAGAGACCCAGTACTTC.

This chain uses TRBV4-2 with TRBJ1-1, with D perhaps matching TRBD1 (6 bases). The germline CDR1 and CDR2 sequences are LGHNA and YNFKEQ. The CDR3 runs to 14 residues. Trimming left V 0 bases short and J 4 bases short, with 9 bases between. The CDR3 sequence: CASSQDSRGTEAFF. Here the CDR3 DNA reads TGTGCCAGCAGCCAAGATTCCAGGGGCACTGAAGCTTTCTTT.